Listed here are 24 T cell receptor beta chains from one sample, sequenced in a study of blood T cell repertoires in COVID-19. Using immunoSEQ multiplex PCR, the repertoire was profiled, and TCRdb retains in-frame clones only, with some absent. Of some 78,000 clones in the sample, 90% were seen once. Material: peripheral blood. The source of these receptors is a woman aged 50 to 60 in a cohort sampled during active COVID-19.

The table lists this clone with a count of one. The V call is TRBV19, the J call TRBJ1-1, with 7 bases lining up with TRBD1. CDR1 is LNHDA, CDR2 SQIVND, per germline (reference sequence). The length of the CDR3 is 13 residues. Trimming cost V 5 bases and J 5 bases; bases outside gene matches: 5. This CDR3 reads CASSSGGRTEAFF. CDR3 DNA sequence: TGTGCCAGTAGTTCAGGGGGAAGGACTGAAGCTTTCTTT.

The CDR3 protein is CASSPGPSGANVLTF. For the CDR3, the DNA is TGTGCCAGCAGCCCTGGGCCCTCTGGGGCCAACGTCCTGACTTTC. J is TRBJ2-6 and V is TRBV7-3; D unclear. V was cut by 5 bases and J by 0 bases, with 8 bases left in between. This CDR3 is 15 amino acids long. Looked up from germline, CDR1 is SGHTA and CDR2 is FQGTGA. The variable domain in full, with the rest retrieved from reference TRBV7-3 and TRBJ2-6, is GAGVSQTPSNKVTEKGKYVELRCDPISGHTALYWYRQSLGQGPEFLIYFQGTGAADDSGLPNDRFFAVRPEGSVSTLKIQRTERGDSAVYLCASSPGPSGANVLTFGAGSRLTVL.

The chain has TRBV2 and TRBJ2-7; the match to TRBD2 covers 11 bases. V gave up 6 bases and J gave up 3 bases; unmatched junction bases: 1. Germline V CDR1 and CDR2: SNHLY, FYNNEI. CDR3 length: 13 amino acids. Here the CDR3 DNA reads TGTGCCAGCAGGGGACTAGCGGACTACGAGCAGTACTTC. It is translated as CASRGLADYEQYF.

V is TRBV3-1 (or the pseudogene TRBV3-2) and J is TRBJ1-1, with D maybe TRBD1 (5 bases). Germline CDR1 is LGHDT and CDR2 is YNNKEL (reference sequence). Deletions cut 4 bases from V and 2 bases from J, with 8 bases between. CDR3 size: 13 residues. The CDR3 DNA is TGTGCCAGCAGCCCGGGACTAAACACTGAAGCTTTCTTT. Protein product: CASSPGLNTEAFF.

In nucleotides, the CDR3 is TGTGCCAGCTCAAGGACTAGCGCTACAAACATTCAGTACTTC. Translated, it gives CASSRTSATNIQYF. The rearrangement uses TRBV18 and TRBJ2-4, with TRBD2 matching over 9 bases. Germline V lookup: CDR1 KGHSH, CDR2 LQKENI. V was clipped by 5 bases and J by 6 bases; unmatched bases: 5. The CDR3 consists of 14 residues. The full variable domain, its missing parts supplied by reference TRBV18 and TRBJ2-4, is NAGVMQNPRHLVRRRGQEARLRCSPMKGHSHVYWYRQLPEEGLKFMVYLQKENIIDESGMPKERFSAEFPKEGPSILRIQQVVRGDSAAYFCASSRTSATNIQYFGAGTRLSVL.

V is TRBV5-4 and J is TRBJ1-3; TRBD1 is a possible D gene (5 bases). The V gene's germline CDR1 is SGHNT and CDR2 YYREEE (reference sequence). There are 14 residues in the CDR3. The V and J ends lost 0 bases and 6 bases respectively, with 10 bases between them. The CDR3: CASSLGPGKNTIYF. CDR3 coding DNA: TGTGCCAGCAGCTTGGGTCCAGGGAAAAACACCATATATTTT.

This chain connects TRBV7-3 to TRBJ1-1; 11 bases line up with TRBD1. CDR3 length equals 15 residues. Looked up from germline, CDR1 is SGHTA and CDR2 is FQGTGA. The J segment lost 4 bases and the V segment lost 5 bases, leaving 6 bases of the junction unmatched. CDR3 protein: CASSLAGTGGTEAFF. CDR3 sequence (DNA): TGTGCCAGCAGCCTGGCGGGGACAGGGGGCACTGAAGCTTTCTTT.

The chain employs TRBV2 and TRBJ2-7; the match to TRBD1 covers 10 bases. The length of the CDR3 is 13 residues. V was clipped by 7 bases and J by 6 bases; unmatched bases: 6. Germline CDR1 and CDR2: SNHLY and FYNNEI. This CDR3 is CASTRGQGLEQYF. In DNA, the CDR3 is TGTGCCAGCACCAGGGGACAGGGGCTCGAGCAGTACTTC.

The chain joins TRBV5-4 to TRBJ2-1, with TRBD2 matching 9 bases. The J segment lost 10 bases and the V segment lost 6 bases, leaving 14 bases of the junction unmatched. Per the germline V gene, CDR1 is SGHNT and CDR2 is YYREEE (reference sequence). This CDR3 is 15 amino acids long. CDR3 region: CASTPLAGGSGEQFF. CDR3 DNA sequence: TGTGCCAGCACCCCCCTGGCGGGAGGGTCGGGCGAGCAGTTCTTC.

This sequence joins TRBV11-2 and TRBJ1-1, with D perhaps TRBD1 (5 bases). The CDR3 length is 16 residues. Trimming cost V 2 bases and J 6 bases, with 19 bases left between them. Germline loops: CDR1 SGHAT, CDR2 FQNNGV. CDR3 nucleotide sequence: TGTGCCAGCAGCTTATTGGGCCCGAATGGGGCCCCTGAAGCTTTCTTT. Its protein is CASSLLGPNGAPEAFF.

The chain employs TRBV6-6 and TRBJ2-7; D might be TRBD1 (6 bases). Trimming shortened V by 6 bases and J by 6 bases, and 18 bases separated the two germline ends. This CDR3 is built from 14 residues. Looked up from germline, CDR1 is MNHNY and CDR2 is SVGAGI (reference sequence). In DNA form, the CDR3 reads TGTGCCAGCAGGACCTTGCCGGACAGCTCCGAGCAGTACTTC. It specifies CASRTLPDSSEQYF.

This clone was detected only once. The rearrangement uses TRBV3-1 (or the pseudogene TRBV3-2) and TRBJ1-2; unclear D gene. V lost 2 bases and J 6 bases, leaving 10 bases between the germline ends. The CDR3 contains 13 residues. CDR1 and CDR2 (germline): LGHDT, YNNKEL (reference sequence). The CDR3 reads CASSQRWRDGYTF. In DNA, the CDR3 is TGTGCCAGCAGCCAAAGGTGGAGGGATGGCTACACCTTC.

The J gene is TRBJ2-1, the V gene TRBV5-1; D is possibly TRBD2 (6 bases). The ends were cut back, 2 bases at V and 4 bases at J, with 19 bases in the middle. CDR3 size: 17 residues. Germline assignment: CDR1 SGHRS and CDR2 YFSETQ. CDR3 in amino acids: CASSFQRDLLSYNEQFF. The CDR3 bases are TGCGCCAGCAGCTTCCAACGGGACTTATTATCTTACAATGAGCAGTTCTTC.

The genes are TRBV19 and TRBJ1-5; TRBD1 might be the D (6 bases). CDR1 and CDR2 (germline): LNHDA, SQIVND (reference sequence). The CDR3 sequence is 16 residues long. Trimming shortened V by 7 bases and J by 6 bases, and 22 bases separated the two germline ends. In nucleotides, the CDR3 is TGTGCCAGTACAACGTACGGGCAGGGGTGGGCTCAGCCCCAGCATTTT. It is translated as CASTTYGQGWAQPQHF.

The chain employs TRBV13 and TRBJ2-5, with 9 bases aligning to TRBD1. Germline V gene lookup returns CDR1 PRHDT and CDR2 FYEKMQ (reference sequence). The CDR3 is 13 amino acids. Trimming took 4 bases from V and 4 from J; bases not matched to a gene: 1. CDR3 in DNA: TGTGCCAGCAGCTGGGACAGGGCAGAGACCCAGTACTTC. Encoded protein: CASSWDRAETQYF.

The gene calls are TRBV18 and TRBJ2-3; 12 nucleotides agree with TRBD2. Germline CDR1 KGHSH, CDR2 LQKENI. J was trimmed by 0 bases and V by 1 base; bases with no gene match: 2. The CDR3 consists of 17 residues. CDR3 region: CASSPRTSGISTDTQYF. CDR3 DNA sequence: TGTGCCAGCTCACCACGGACTAGCGGGATTAGCACAGATACGCAGTATTTT.

CDR3 region: CASIDRGATNEKLFF. The CDR3 DNA follows: TGTGCCAGCATCGACAGGGGGGCAACTAATGAAAAACTGTTTTTT. The chain links TRBV28 to TRBJ1-4; 9 bases fit TRBD1. With 7 bases clipped from V and 0 bases from J, the junction kept 3 bases outside the gene matches. Germline CDR1 MDHEN, CDR2 SYDVKM. The CDR3 sequence is 15 residues long.

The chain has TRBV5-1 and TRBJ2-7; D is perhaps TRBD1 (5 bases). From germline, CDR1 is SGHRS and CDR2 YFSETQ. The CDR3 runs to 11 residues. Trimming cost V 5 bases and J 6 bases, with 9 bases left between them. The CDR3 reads CASRDQGEQYF. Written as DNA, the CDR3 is TGCGCCAGCAGAGACCAGGGCGAGCAGTACTTC.

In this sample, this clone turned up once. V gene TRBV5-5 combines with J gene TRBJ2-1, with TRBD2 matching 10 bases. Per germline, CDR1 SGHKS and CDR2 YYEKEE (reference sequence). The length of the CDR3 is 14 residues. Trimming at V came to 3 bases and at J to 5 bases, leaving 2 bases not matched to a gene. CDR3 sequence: CASSWTSGHNEQFF. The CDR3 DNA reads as TGTGCCAGCAGCTGGACTAGCGGTCACAATGAGCAGTTCTTC.

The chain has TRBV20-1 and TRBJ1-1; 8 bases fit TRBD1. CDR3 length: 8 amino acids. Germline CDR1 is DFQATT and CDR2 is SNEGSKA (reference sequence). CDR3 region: CKGQGAFF. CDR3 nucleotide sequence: TGCAAAGGACAGGGAGCTTTCTTT.

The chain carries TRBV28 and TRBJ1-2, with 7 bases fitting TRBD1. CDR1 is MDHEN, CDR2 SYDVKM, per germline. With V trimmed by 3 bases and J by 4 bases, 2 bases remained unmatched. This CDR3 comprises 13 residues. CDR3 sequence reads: CASSFGQAYGYTF. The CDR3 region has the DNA TGTGCCAGCAGTTTCGGACAGGCCTATGGCTACACCTTC.

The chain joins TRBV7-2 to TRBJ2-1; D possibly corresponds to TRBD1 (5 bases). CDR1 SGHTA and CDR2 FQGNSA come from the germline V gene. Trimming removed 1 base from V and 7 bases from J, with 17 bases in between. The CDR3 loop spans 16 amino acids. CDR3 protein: CASSLEGMAFENEQFF. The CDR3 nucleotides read TGTGCCAGCAGCTTAGAGGGGATGGCTTTCGAGAATGAGCAGTTCTTC.

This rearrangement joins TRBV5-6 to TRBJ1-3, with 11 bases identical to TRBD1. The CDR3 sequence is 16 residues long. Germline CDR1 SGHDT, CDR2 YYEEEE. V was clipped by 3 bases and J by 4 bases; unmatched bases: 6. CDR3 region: CASSSLDRGRGNTIYF. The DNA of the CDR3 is TGTGCCAGCAGCTCTCTGGACAGGGGGCGAGGAAACACCATATATTTT.

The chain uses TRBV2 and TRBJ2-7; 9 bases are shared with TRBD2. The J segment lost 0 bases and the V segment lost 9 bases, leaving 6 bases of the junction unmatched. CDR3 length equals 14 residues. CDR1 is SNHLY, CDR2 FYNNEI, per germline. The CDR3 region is CASSSGISSYEQYF. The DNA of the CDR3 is TGTGCCAGTTCTAGCGGGATCAGCTCCTACGAGCAGTACTTC. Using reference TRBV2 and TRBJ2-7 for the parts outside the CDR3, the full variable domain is EPEVTQTPSHQVTQMGQEVILRCVPISNHLYFYWYRQILGQKVEFLVSFYNNEISEKSEIFDDQFSVERPDGSNFTLKIRSTKLEDSAMYFCASSSGISSYEQYFGPGTRLTVT.